These T cell receptor beta chains were read from a single sample in a study of T cell repertoires in cytomegalovirus infection. From the reads, TCRdb called clonotypes with MiXCR, one entry per CDR3 protein. In the table there are about 260,000 distinct CDR3 sequences, about 13% of which are singletons. Specimen: PBMCs. The source of these receptors is a human donor in good health (CMV status not recorded). Some clones in this sample may be carry-over from other donors' samples. Each CDR3 is given with its conserved first and last residue. The order of the fields is J gene, clone size, D gene, V gene, CDR3 DNA, CDR3 protein. A D gene is named only where the DNA matches it firmly. Size is stated for part of the rows, as once, few or many counts, or as a class when the clone is expanded.

>TRBJ1-6|many|NA|TRBV4-1
TGCGCCAGCAGCCAAGAGGGGGCAGCCTCGAATTCACCCCTCCACTTT
CASSQEGAASNSPLHF
>TRBJ1-4|few|NA|TRBV20-1
TGCAGTGCTAGGGCCATGGAAAAACTGTTTTTT
CSARAMEKLFF
>TRBJ1-1|many|TRBD1|TRBV5-1
TGCGCCAGCAGCAGGACAGGGGTCGGTTTGCAGAACACTGAAGCTTTCTTT
CASSRTGVGLQNTEAFF
>TRBJ1-1|many|NA|TRBV12-3/TRBV12-4
TGTGCCAGCAGTTACAGGAACACTGAAGCTTTCTTT
CASSYRNTEAFF
>TRBJ2-1|NA|TRBD2|TRBV28
TGTGCCAGCAGATCTCTCGGGTCCGGGACTAGCGGGACCTTCTACAATGAGCAGTTCTTC
CASRSLGSGTSGTFYNEQFF
>TRBJ1-6|many|NA|TRBV5-5
TGTGCCAGCGAGGCCACGAGCTCCTATAATTCACCCCTCCACTTT
CASEATSSYNSPLHF
>TRBJ1-5|many|NA|TRBV7-8
TGTGCCAGCAGCTTAGAACTCGGGACCCAAAAGGTCCAGCCCCAGCATTTT
CASSLELGTQKVQPQHF
>TRBJ2-5|NA|NA|TRBV28
TGTGCCAGCAGTTTGCTCCAAGAGACCCAGTACTTC
CASSLLQETQYF
>TRBJ1-1|NA|TRBD1|TRBV7-9
TGTGCCAGCAGCCCGACTCGACAGGGTTTAGGGAACACTGAAGCTTTCTTT
CASSPTRQGLGNTEAFF
>TRBJ2-2|NA|TRBD1|TRBV6-2/TRBV6-3
TGTGCCAGCAGGAGGGACAGGAGAAACACCGGGGAGCTGTTTTTT
CASRRDRRNTGELFF
>TRBJ1-5|NA|TRBD1|TRBV10-3
TGTGCCATCAGTCCGGACAGGGCCGATCAGCCCCAGCATTTT
CAISPDRADQPQHF
>TRBJ1-6|NA|NA|TRBV20-1
TGCAGTGCGCGGCGGTCAGGGAAGGATTCACCCCTCCCCTTT
CSARRSGKDSPLPF
>TRBJ1-2|many|NA|TRBV7-9
TGTGCCAGCAGCCCGGGAAGGACAGAGGCGAGGATTAATGGCTACACCTTC
CASSPGRTEARINGYTF
>TRBJ2-5|few|NA|TRBV6-5
TGTGCCAGCAGTTACCGAGCAATCCCGGGACTCCAAGAGACCCAGTACTTC
CASSYRAIPGLQETQYF
>TRBJ1-1|many|TRBD1|TRBV6-5
TGTGCCAGCAGTTACTCGAAGTCTTACAGGGGCGGGAAGAACACTGAAGCTTTCTTT
CASSYSKSYRGGKNTEAFF
>TRBJ1-1|many|NA|TRBV10-3
TGTGCCATCAGTGAAAACCCCATCGGGGGGAAGAACACTGAAGCTTTCTTT
CAISENPIGGKNTEAFF
>TRBJ2-1|many|NA|TRBV12-3/TRBV12-4
TGTGCCAGCAGCCGCCCCCCCGGGGCTCGGGGGTGGATGCCCTACAATGAGCAGTTCTTC
CASSRPPGARGWMPYNEQFF
>TRBJ1-5|many|NA|TRBV19
TGTGCCAGTAGTATAGATCACGGAGGGTGGGCCTTCGGGCAGCCCCAGCATTTT
CASSIDHGGWAFGQPQHF
>TRBJ2-3|NA|TRBD2|TRBV20-1
TGCAGTGCCGAGACTAGCGGGGGGGCCCCAGATACGCAGTATTTT
CSAETSGGAPDTQYF
>TRBJ2-5|many|NA|TRBV7-9
TGTGCCAGCAGCAGACCGGGACAACAAGAGACCCAGTACTTC
CASSRPGQQETQYF
>TRBJ2-2|NA|TRBD2|TRBV9
TGTGCCAGCAGCGCGGGGGTGGGGGGAGCGGGACACACCGGGGAGCTGTTTTTT
CASSAGVGGAGHTGELFF
>TRBJ2-1|few|TRBD2|TRBV12-5
TGTGCGTACAGGACTAGGGGCAATGAGCAGTTCTTC
CAYRTRGNEQFF
>TRBJ2-3|many|TRBD2|TRBV4-2
TGTGCCAGCAGCCAGCAGACTAGCGGGGTCTTCACAGATACGCAGTATTTT
CASSQQTSGVFTDTQYF
>TRBJ2-2|NA|TRBD2|TRBV28
TGTGCCAGCAGGCACGCCAGCGGGAGTGGCACCGGGGAGCTGTTTTTT
CASRHASGSGTGELFF
>TRBJ2-5|NA|NA|TRBV12-3/TRBV12-4
TGTGCCAGCAGAGGGGACTTCCAAGAGACCCAGTACTTC
CASRGDFQETQYF
>TRBJ2-7|many|TRBD2|TRBV6-6
TGTGCCAGCAGACGCGGGAGTGGGGGCTACGAGCAGTACTTC
CASRRGSGGYEQYF
>TRBJ1-2|many|TRBD1|TRBV4-1
TGCGCCAGCAGCATACGGACAGGGGACGACTATGGCTACACCTTC
CASSIRTGDDYGYTF
>TRBJ2-7|many|TRBD2|TRBV7-9
TGTGCCAGCACCCTGACTAGCGGGAGTTTGATCGAGCAGTACTTC
CASTLTSGSLIEQYF
>TRBJ2-5|NA|TRBD2|TRBV29-1
TGCAGCGGCGGACTAGTCCAAGAGACCCAGTACTTC
CSGGLVQETQYF
>TRBJ2-5|many|TRBD1|TRBV28
TGTGCCAGCAGTTCCGACAGGGGCGAGACCCAGTACTTC
CASSSDRGETQYF
>TRBJ1-5|many|NA|TRBV7-9
TGTGCCAGCAGCTTAGGGGGGTTGCCCCAGCATTTT
CASSLGGLPQHF
>TRBJ1-5|few|NA|TRBV5-6
TGTGCCAGCAGCTTGGGACAGATAAATCAGCCCCAGCATTTT
CASSLGQINQPQHF